A selection of T cell receptor beta chains follows, all from one sample in a study of blood T cell repertoires in COVID-19. The protocol was immunoSEQ multiplex PCR, while the TCRdb copy is restricted to in-frame clones and leaves out a portion. This table holds about 350,000 clones, around nine tenths found once. The sequenced material came from PBMCs or T cells enriched from blood (not recorded which). The receptors were sampled from a woman in her thirties who had been exposed to COVID-19. Both conserved end residues are part of each CDR3. A D gene is named only where the DNA matches it firmly. Clone size appears in some rows only: once, few, many, or a class for an expanded clone.

abundance	v_gene	d_gene	j_gene	CDR3nt	CDR3aa
NA	TRBV15	NA	TRBJ2-6	TGTGCCACAACTGAGCCCTCTGGGGCCAACGTCCTGACTTTC	CATTEPSGANVLTF
NA	TRBV7-2	TRBD2	TRBJ2-7	TGTGCCAGCAGCCCCGGAGTAGCGGGTGACTACGAGCAGTACTTC	CASSPGVAGDYEQYF
NA	TRBV27	NA	TRBJ1-5	TGTGCCAGCAGAGAGGGTTATGCTAGCAATCAGCCCCAGCATTTT	CASREGYASNQPQHF
NA	TRBV18	NA	TRBJ1-1	TGTGCCAGCTCACCATTGGCAGGGGTCACTGAAGCTTTCTTT	CASSPLAGVTEAFF
NA	TRBV18	TRBD1	TRBJ1-2	TGTGCCAGCTCACCAAGACAGGGGGGTGCCTATGGCTACACCTTC	CASSPRQGGAYGYTF
NA	TRBV6-5	TRBD2	TRBJ2-1	TGTGCCAGCGGGATGACTAGCGCCTACTACAATGAGCAGTTCTTC	CASGMTSAYYNEQFF
NA	TRBV6-5	TRBD1	TRBJ2-7	TGTGCCAGCAGCGACTGGACAGGGAGCTCCTACGAGCAGTACTTC	CASSDWTGSSYEQYF
NA	TRBV5-1	TRBD1	TRBJ2-5	TGCGCCAGCAGCTTGGGCCCGACAGGGGAAGAGACCCAGTACTTC	CASSLGPTGEETQYF
NA	TRBV19	NA	TRBJ2-5	TGTGCCAGTAGTATGGGTAGGGACACCAACCAAGAGACCCAGTACTTC	CASSMGRDTNQETQYF
NA	TRBV11-3	TRBD2	TRBJ2-1	TGTGCCAGCAGCTTAGTTGGGACTAGCGGAAATGAGCAGTTCTTC	CASSLVGTSGNEQFF
once	TRBV28	NA	TRBJ2-7	TGTGCCAGCAGCCCACTAAGGAAGCGCGGCTCCTACGAGCAGTACTTC	CASSPLRKRGSYEQYF
NA	TRBV12-3/TRBV12-4	NA	TRBJ1-1	TGTGCCAGCATTACCCGGGGGAGCGGTGAAGCTTTCTTT	CASITRGSGEAFF
NA	TRBV7-3	TRBD2	TRBJ2-1	TGTGCCAGCAGCCGCGGACTAGCGGGAGGGTTTCAGTTCTTC	CASSRGLAGGFQFF
NA	TRBV30	TRBD1	TRBJ1-2	TGTGCCTGGAGCCGGGACAGGGGGACCTATGGCTACACCTTC	CAWSRDRGTYGYTF
NA	TRBV7-9	TRBD1	TRBJ1-1	TGTGCCAGCAGCTCGCCCGACAGGGTAAACACTGAAGCTTTCTTT	CASSSPDRVNTEAFF
NA	TRBV6-5	NA	TRBJ2-7	TGTGCCAGCAGGGCGGAGACAGGGAGGACTTACGAGCAGTACTTC	CASRAETGRTYEQYF
NA	TRBV18	TRBD1	TRBJ2-5	TGTGCCAGCTCACCAAGACAGGGACAGGGGGAGACCCAGTACTTC	CASSPRQGQGETQYF
NA	TRBV6-5	NA	TRBJ1-4	TGTGCCAGCAGTTACCCCCAGAAAGAAAAACTGTTTTTT	CASSYPQKEKLFF
NA	TRBV19	TRBD2	TRBJ2-1	TGTGCCAGTAGTATTTCTAGCGGAACCTACAATGAGCAGTTCTTC	CASSISSGTYNEQFF
NA	TRBV6-5	TRBD1	TRBJ1-2	TGTGCCAGCAGGATGACAGGGGAAGGTGGCTACACCTTC	CASRMTGEGGYTF
NA	TRBV28	TRBD2	TRBJ2-7	TGTGCCAGCTTATTAGCGGGAGCGAACGAGCAGTACTTC	CASLLAGANEQYF
NA	TRBV19	NA	TRBJ2-2	TGTGCCAGTAATCCCGGGAAGAACACCGGGGAGCTGTTTTTT	CASNPGKNTGELFF
NA	TRBV6-5	TRBD1	TRBJ2-1	TGTGCCAGCAGTTACCTAGGACAGGGAGGCAATGAGCAGTTCTTC	CASSYLGQGGNEQFF
once	TRBV27	NA	TRBJ2-7	TGTGCCAGCAGTTATGCAGGGGCGGGCGAGCAGTACTTC	CASSYAGAGEQYF
NA	TRBV20-1	NA	TRBJ2-7	TGCAGTGCTAGTTGGTCATCAGGTATGGGCGAGCAGTACTTC	CSASWSSGMGEQYF
NA	TRBV5-6	NA	TRBJ1-1	TGTGCCAGCAGCTCCCCGGGCACTGAAGCTTTCTTT	CASSSPGTEAFF
NA	TRBV9	TRBD2	TRBJ2-7	TGTGCCAGCAGCCCGGGACTAGGGGACTACGAGCAGTACTTC	CASSPGLGDYEQYF
NA	TRBV27	NA	TRBJ2-3	TGTGCCAGCAGTTCGGTCACAGATACGCAGTATTTT	CASSSVTDTQYF
once	TRBV5-1	NA	TRBJ2-5	TGCGCCAGCAGCCTGCCGGGTGTAGAGACCCAGTACTTC	CASSLPGVETQYF
NA	TRBV7-3	NA	TRBJ2-6	TGTGCCAGCAGCTCCGGACTTGGGGCCAACGTCCTGACTTTC	CASSSGLGANVLTF
NA	TRBV7-2	TRBD1	TRBJ1-2	TGTGCCAGCAGCTTAGTGGGCAGGGGGATCTATGGCTACACCTTC	CASSLVGRGIYGYTF
NA	TRBV5-1	NA	TRBJ2-2	TGCGCCAGCAGCTCGGACGGGAAGAACACCGGGGAGCTGTTTTTT	CASSSDGKNTGELFF
NA	TRBV11-2	NA	TRBJ2-1	TGTGCCAGCAGCTCCCTTAATGAGCAGTTCTTC	CASSSLNEQFF
NA	TRBV25-1	TRBD1	TRBJ1-1	TGTGCCAGCAGTGGTGACAGGGGGCGCGGAGCTTTCTTT	CASSGDRGRGAFF
NA	TRBV6-5	NA	TRBJ2-4	TGTGCCAGCAGTTATTCGTACAGGAACATTCAGTACTTC	CASSYSYRNIQYF
NA	TRBV11-2	NA	TRBJ1-1	TGTGCCAGCAGCCCCGGGACATTCACTGAAGCTTTCTTT	CASSPGTFTEAFF
NA	TRBV18	TRBD1	TRBJ1-5	TGTGCCAGCTCACCCACGGGACAGGTTAACAATCAGCCCCAGCATTTT	CASSPTGQVNNQPQHF
NA	TRBV5-1	TRBD2	TRBJ2-1	TGCGCCAGCAGCCCCCGGGAGGCTGGGAATGAGCAGTTCTTC	CASSPREAGNEQFF
once	TRBV11-2	TRBD1	TRBJ2-7	TGTGCCAGCAGCGGGACAGGGTTATACGAGCAGTACTTC	CASSGTGLYEQYF
NA	TRBV6-5	TRBD2	TRBJ2-5	TGTGCCAGCAGTTACGGAGCGGGAGGGCGGGAGACCCAGTACTTC	CASSYGAGGRETQYF